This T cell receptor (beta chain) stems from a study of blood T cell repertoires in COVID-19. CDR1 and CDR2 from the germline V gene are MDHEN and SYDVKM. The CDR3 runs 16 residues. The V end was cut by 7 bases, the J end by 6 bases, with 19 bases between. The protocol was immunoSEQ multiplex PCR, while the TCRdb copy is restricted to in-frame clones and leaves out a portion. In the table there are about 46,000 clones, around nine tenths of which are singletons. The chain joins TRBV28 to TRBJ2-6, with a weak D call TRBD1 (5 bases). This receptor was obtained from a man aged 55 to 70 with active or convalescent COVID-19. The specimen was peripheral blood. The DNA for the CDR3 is TGTGCCAGCACCTCTCCCCTACCAGGGAAGGCCAACGTCCTGACTTTC. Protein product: CASTSPLPGKANVLTF.